One and the same sample provided the 10 T cell receptor beta chains below, sequenced in a study of cytotoxic CD8 clonotypes in ibrutinib-treated CLL listed by TCRdb under 2021. The method behind the library was the immunoSEQ multiplex PCR assay. In TCRdb, the immuneACCESS table is reduced to in-frame sequences with V and J assigned. These tables do not hold every clone; where another copy was compared, an unresolved V gene accounts for under half, and the others remain unexplained. This sample gives under 150,000 clones in total; more than 75% of them show up just once. The ten largest clonotypes hold 6% to 9.5% of the sample. The sequencing used PBMCs, collected after 36 months of ibrutinib treatment. The receptors come from a human donor with chronic lymphocytic leukemia.

The chain employs TRBV27 and TRBJ2-6; D gene unclear. In germline, CDR1 is MNHEY, CDR2 SMNVEV (reference sequence). Trimming took off 5 bases at V and 1 base at J, with 9 bases between the two ends. CDR3 length equals 15 residues. The CDR3 reads CASSPLGSGANVLTF. CDR3 DNA sequence: TGTGCCAGCAGTCCTCTGGGGTCTGGGGCCAACGTCCTGACTTTC.

This chain links TRBV28 with TRBJ1-1, with TRBD1 as a possible D gene (6 bases). The CDR3 sequence is 14 residues long. Germline-derived CDR1 and CDR2 are MDHEN and SYDVKM. The V end lost 5 bases, the J end lost 6 bases, and 16 bases lay between the germline ends. The CDR3 spells CASSRPQGRSEAFF. Here the CDR3 DNA reads TGTGCCAGCAGTCGCCCCCAGGGGAGGTCTGAAGCTTTCTTT.

This clone was recorded once. The chain has TRBV5-1 and TRBJ1-1, with 8 bases matching TRBD1. This CDR3 spans 12 amino acids. Germline trimming cut 4 bases from V and 5 bases from J; bases unmatched to any gene: 1. Looked up from germline, CDR1 is SGHRS and CDR2 is YFSETQ. CDR3: CASSRTGTEAFF. CDR3 DNA: TGCGCCAGCAGCCGGACAGGGACTGAAGCTTTCTTT.

V and J are TRBV6-5 and TRBJ2-3; D perhaps matches TRBD1 (5 bases). With 4 bases removed from V and 2 bases from J, the gap between germline ends came to 16 bases. CDR3 length equals 16 residues. Looked up from germline, CDR1 is MNHEY and CDR2 is SVGAGI. The CDR3 bases are TGTGCCAGCAGTTCCCTTCGACAGAGATTCACAGATACGCAGTATTTT. Translated, it gives CASSSLRQRFTDTQYF.

The chain couples TRBV7-8 to TRBJ1-6, with D perhaps TRBD1 (5 bases). The CDR3 is 15 amino acids. CDR1 and CDR2 from the germline V gene are SGHVS and FQNEAQ. V lost 5 bases and J lost 10, with 18 bases in between. CDR3 sequence: CASSIRGGDESPLHF. In nucleotides, the CDR3 is TGTGCCAGCAGCATACGGGGGGGGGATGAGTCACCCCTCCACTTT.

The J gene is TRBJ2-3, the V gene TRBV6-1, with 7 bases fitting TRBD1. Per the germline V gene, CDR1 is MNHNS and CDR2 is SASEGT. This CDR3 contains 15 residues. With V trimmed by 4 bases and J by 1 base, 5 bases remained unmatched. CDR3 sequence reads: CASSVDRVGTDTQYF. The CDR3 region has the DNA TGTGCCAGCAGTGTTGACAGGGTAGGCACAGATACGCAGTATTTT.

The CDR3 DNA is TGTGCCAGCCGCGGGGGCACCTACTATGGCTACACCTTC. Amino acid sequence: CASRGGTYYGYTF. The V and J genes are TRBV9 and TRBJ1-2; D is perhaps TRBD1 (6 bases). V gave up 7 bases and J gave up 3 bases, with 13 bases separating them. This CDR3 contains 13 residues. Germline V gives CDR1 SGDLS, CDR2 YYNGEE. The variable domain in full, with the rest retrieved from reference TRBV9 and TRBJ1-2, is DSGVTQTPKHLITATGQRVTLRCSPRSGDLSVYWYQQSLDQGLQFLIQYYNGEERAKGNILERFSAQQFPDLHSELNLSSLELGDSALYFCASRGGTYYGYTFGSGTRLTVV.

This clone was detected only a few times. The rearrangement uses TRBV30 and TRBJ2-7, with 13 bases lining up with TRBD2. V shed 3 bases and J 6 bases; nucleotides not matched to a gene: 5. The germline V gene has CDR1 GTSNPN and CDR2 SVGIG (reference sequence). The length of the CDR3 is 14 residues. In DNA form, the CDR3 reads TGTGCCTGGAGCCGACTAGCGGGAGGTGGCGAGCAGTACTTC. It yields the protein CAWSRLAGGGEQYF.

The genes are TRBV19 and TRBJ2-7; TRBD1 matches 7 bases. V trimming: 3 bases; J trimming: 1 base; junction bases outside the gene matches: 3. Germline V CDR1 and CDR2: LNHDA, SQIVND (reference sequence). This CDR3 is 14 amino acids long. CDR3 protein: CASSMTGKSYEQYF. DNA for the CDR3: TGTGCCAGTAGTATGACAGGGAAGTCCTACGAGCAGTACTTC.

This clone was counted once. The rearrangement links TRBV6-6 to TRBJ2-7, with TRBD1 matching over 9 bases. From germline, CDR1 is MNHNY and CDR2 SVGAGI (reference sequence). The trim removed 1 base at V and 7 bases at J, leaving 5 bases unmatched. The CDR3 extends over 14 amino acids. The CDR3 region has the DNA TGTGCCAGCAGTTACTTGGGGACAGGGTATGAGCAGTACTTC. It translates to CASSYLGTGYEQYF.